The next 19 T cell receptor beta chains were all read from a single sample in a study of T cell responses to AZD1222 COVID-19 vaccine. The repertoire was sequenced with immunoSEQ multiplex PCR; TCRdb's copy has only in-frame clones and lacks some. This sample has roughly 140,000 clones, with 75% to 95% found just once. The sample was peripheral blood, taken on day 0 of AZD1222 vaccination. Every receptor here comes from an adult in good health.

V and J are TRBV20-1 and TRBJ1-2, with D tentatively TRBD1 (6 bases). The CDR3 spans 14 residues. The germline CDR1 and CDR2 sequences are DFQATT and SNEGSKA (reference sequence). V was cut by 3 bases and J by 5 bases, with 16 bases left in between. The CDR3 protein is CSASRQGIAYGYTF. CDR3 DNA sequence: TGCAGTGCTAGTCGGCAGGGGATCGCTTATGGCTACACCTTC.

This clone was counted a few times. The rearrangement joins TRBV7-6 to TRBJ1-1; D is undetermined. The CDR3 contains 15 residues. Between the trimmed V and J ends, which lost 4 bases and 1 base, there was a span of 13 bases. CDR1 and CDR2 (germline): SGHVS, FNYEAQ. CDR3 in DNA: TGTGCCAGCAGCTGGATGGGAGTAACGAACACTGAAGCTTTCTTT. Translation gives CASSWMGVTNTEAFF.

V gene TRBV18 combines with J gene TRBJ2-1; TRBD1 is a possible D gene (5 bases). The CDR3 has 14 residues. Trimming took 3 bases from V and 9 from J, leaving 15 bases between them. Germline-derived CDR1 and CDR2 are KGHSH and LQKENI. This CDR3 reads CASSPAQGRGEQFF. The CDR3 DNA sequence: TGTGCCAGCTCACCGGCGCAGGGTAGAGGTGAGCAGTTCTTC.

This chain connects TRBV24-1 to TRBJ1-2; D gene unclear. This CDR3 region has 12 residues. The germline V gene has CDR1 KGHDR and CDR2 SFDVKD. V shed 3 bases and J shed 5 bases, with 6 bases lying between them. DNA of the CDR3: TGTGCCACCAGTGATCAATCTTATGGCTACACCTTC. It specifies CATSDQSYGYTF.

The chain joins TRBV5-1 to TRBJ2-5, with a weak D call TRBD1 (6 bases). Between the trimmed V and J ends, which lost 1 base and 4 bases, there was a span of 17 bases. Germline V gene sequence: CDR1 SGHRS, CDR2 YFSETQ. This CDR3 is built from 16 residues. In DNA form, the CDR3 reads TGCGCCAGCAGCTTGACTCGGGACACGGCCCTAGAGACCCAGTACTTC. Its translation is CASSLTRDTALETQYF.

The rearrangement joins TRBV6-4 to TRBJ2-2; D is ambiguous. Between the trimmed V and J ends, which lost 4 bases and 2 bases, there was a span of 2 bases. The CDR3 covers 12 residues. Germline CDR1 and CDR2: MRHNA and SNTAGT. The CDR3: CASSGNTGELFF. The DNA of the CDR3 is TGTGCCAGCAGTGGCAACACCGGGGAGCTGTTTTTT.

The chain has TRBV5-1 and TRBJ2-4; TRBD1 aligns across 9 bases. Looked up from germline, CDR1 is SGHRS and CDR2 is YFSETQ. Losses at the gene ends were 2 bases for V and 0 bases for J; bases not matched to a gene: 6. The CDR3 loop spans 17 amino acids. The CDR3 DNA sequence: TGCGCCAGCAGCTTCGGGGGACAGGGCTTAGCCAAAAACATTCAGTACTTC. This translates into CASSFGGQGLAKNIQYF.

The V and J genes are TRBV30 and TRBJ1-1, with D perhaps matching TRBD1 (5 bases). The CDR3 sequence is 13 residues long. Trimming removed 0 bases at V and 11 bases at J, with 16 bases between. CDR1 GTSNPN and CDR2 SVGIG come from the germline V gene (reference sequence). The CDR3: CAWSVGTQRDAFF. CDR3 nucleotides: TGTGCCTGGAGTGTAGGCACGCAAAGGGACGCTTTCTTT.

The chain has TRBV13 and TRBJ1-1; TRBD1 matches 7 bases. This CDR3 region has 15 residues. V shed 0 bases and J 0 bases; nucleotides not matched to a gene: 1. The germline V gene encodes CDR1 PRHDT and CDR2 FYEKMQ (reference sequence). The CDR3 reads CASSLGGQVNTEAFF. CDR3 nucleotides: TGTGCCAGCAGCTTAGGAGGACAGGTGAACACTGAAGCTTTCTTT.

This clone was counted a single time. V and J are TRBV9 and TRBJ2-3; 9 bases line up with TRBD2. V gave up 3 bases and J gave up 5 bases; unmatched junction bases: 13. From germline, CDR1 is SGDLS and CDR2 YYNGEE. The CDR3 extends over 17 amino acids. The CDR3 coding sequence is TGTGCCAGCAGCGCCGTCCACTTAGCGGGGGTGGGAGATACGCAGTATTTT. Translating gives CASSAVHLAGVGDTQYF.

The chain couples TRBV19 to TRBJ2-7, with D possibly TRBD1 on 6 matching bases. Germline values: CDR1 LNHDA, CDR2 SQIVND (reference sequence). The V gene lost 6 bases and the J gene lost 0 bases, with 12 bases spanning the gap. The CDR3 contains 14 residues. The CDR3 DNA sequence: TGTGCCAGTAGCACCGGGACACTCTCCTACGAGCAGTACTTC. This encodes CASSTGTLSYEQYF.

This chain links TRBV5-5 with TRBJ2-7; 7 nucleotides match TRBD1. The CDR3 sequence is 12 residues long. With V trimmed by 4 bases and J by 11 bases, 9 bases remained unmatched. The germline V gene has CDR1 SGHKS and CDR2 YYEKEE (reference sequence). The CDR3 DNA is TGTGCCAGCAGCACAGGACAGGTTAGGGAGTACTTC. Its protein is CASSTGQVREYF.

CDR3 protein: CASRMMGLLEEELFF. The CDR3 DNA reads as TGTGCCAGCAGGATGATGGGACTTTTAGAGGAAGAACTGTTTTTT. This sequence joins TRBV5-4 and TRBJ1-4; D might be TRBD1 (5 bases). This CDR3 comprises 15 residues. Germline V CDR1 and CDR2: SGHNT, YYREEE (reference sequence). The V end lost 5 bases, the J end lost 12 bases, and 23 bases lay between the germline ends.

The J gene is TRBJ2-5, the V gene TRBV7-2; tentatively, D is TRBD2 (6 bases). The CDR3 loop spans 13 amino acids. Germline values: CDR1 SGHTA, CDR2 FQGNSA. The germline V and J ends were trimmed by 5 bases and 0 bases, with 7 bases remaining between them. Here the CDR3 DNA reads TGTGCCAGCAGCGGGAGGAACCAAGAGACCCAGTACTTC. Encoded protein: CASSGRNQETQYF. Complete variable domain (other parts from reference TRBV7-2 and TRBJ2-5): GAGVSQSPSNKVTEKGKDVELRCDPISGHTALYWYRQSLGQGLEFLIYFQGNSAPDKSGLPSDRFSAERTGGSVSTLTIQRTQQEDSAVYLCASSGRNQETQYFGPGTRLLVL.

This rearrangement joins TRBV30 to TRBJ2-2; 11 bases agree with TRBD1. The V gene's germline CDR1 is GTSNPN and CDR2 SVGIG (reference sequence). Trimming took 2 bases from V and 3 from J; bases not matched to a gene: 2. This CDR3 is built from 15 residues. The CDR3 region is CAWSMGQGDTGELFF. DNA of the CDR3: TGTGCCTGGAGTATGGGACAGGGGGACACCGGGGAGCTGTTTTTT.

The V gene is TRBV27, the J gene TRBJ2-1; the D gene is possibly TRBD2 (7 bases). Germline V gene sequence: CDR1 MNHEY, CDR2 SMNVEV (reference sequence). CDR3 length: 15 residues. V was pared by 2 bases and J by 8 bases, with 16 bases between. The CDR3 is CASSLIGGPRDEQFF. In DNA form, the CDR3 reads TGTGCCAGCAGTTTAATCGGGGGGCCTAGGGATGAGCAGTTCTTC.

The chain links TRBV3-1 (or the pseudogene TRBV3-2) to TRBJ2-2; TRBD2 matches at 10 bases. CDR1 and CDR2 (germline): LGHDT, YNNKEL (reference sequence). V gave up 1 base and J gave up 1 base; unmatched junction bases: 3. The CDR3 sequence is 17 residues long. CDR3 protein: CASSQGTSGLNTGELFF. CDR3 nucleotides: TGTGCCAGCAGCCAAGGGACTAGCGGCCTGAACACCGGGGAGCTGTTTTTT.

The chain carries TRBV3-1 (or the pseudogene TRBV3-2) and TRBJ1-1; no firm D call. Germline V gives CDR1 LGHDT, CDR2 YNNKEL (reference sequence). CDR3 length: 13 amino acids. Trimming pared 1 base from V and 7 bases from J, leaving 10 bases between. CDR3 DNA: TGTGCCAGCAGCCAAGGGGAGAAATATGAAGCTTTCTTT. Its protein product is CASSQGEKYEAFF.

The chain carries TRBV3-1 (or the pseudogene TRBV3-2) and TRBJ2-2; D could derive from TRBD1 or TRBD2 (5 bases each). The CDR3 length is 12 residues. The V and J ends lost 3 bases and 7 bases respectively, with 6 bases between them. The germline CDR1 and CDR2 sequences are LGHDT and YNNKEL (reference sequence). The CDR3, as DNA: TGTGCCAGCAGCCAGGGGGTCGGGGAGCTGTTTTTT. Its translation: CASSQGVGELFF.